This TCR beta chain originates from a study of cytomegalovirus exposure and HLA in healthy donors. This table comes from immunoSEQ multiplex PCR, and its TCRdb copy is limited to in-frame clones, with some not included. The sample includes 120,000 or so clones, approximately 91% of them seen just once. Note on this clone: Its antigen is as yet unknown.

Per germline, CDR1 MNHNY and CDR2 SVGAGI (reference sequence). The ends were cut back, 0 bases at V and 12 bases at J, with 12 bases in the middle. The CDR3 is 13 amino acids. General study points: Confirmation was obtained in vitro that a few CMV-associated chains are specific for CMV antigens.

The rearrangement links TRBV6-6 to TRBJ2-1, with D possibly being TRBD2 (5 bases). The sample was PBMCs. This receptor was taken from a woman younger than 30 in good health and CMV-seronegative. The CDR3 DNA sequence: TGTGCCAGCAGTTACTCGCCCTTTGGAGGGCAGTTCTTC. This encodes CASSYSPFGGQFF.